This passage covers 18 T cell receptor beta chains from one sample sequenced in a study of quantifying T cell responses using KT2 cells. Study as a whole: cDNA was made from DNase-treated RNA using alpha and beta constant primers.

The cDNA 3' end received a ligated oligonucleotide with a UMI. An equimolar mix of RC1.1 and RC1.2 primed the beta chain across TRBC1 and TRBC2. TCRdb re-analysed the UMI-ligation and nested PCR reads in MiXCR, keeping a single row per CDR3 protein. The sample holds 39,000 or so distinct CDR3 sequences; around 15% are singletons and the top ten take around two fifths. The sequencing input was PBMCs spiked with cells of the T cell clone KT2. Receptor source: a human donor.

The CDR3 nucleotides are TGTGCCAGCAGACCACTCAGGGGCAGCAATCAGCCCCAGCATTTT. Its translation: CASRPLRGSNQPQHF. The V and J genes are TRBV6-2 or TRBV6-3 and TRBJ1-5; the D gene is possibly TRBD1 (6 bases). This CDR3 has 15 amino acids. Germline V lookup: CDR1 MNHEY, CDR2 SVGEGT. With 6 bases removed from V and 1 base from J, the gap between germline ends came to 13 bases.

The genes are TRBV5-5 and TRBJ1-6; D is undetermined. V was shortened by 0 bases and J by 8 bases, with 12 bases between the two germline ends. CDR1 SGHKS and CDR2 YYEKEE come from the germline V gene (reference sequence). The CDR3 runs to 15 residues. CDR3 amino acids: CASSLGIGIDSPLHF. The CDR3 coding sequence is TGTGCCAGCAGCTTGGGTATCGGAATTGATTCACCCCTCCACTTT. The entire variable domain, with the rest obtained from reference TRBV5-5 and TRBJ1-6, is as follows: DAGVTQSPTHLIKTRGQQVTLRCSPISGHKSVSWYQQVLGQGPQFIFQYYEKEERGRGNFPDRFSARQFPNYSSELNVNALLLGDSALYLCASSLGIGIDSPLHFGNGTRLTVT.

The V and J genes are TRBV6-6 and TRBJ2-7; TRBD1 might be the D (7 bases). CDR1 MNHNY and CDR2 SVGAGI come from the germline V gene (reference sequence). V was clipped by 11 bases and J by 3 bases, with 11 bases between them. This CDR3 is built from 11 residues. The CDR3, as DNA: TGTGCCTCCAGGGGGGACTACGAGCAGTACTTC. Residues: CASRGDYEQYF.

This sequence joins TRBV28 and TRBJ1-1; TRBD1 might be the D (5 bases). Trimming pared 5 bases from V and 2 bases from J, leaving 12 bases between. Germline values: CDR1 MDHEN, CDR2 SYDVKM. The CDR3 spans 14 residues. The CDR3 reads CASSEPGINTEAFF. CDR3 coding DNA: TGTGCCAGCAGTGAACCAGGGATAAACACTGAAGCTTTCTTT.

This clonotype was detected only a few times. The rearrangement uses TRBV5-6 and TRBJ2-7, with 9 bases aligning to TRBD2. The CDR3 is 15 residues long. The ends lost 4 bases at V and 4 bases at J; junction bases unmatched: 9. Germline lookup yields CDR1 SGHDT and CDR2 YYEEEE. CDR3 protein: CASSTIAGAIYEQYF. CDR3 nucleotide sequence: TGTGCCAGCAGCACGATAGCGGGAGCCATTTACGAGCAGTACTTC.

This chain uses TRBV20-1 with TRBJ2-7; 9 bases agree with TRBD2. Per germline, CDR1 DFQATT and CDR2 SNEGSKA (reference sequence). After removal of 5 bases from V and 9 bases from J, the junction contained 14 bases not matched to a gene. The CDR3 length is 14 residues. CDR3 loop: CSAPRASGMRWQYF. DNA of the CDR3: TGCAGTGCTCCTCGGGCTAGCGGGATGCGGTGGCAGTACTTC.

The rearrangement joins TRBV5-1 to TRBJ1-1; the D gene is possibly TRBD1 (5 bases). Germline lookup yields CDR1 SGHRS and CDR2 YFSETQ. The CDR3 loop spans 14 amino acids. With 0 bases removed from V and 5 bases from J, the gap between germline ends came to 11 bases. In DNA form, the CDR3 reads TGCGCCAGCAGCTTGGAGGGGCTGGTTACTGAAGCTTTCTTT. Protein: CASSLEGLVTEAFF.

The CDR3 is CASRELSGNTIYF. In nucleotides, the CDR3 is TGTGCCAGCAGGGAGTTGTCTGGAAACACCATATATTTT. This chain links TRBV27 with TRBJ1-3; unclear D gene. This CDR3 contains 13 residues. The germline V gene has CDR1 MNHEY and CDR2 SMNVEV (reference sequence). The V gene lost 6 bases and the J gene lost 1 base, with 7 bases spanning the gap.

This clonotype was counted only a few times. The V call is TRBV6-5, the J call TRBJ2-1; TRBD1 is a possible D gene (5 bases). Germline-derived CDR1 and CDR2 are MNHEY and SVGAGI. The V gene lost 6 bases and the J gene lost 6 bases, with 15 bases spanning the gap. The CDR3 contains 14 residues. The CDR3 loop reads CASSQGLYPNEQFF. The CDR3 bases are TGTGCCAGCAGCCAGGGTCTTTATCCCAATGAGCAGTTCTTC.

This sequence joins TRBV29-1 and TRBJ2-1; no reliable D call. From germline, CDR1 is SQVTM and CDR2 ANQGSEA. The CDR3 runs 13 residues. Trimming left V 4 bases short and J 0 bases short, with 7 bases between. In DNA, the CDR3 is TGCAGCGTTGCGACTTCCTCCTACAATGAGCAGTTCTTC. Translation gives CSVATSSYNEQFF.

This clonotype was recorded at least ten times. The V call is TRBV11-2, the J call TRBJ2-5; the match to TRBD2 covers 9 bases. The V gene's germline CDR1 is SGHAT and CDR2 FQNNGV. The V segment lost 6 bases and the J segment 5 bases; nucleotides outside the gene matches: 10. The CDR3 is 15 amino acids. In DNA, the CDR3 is TGTGCCAGCAGGGAACTAGCGGGTCGGCGGGAGACCCAGTACTTC. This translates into CASRELAGRRETQYF.

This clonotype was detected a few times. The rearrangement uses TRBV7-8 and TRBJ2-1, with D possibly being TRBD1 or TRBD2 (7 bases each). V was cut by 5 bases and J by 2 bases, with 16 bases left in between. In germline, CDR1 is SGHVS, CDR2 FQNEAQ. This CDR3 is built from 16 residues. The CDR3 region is CASSPGGDWTYNEQFF. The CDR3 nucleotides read TGTGCCAGCAGCCCAGGGGGGGACTGGACCTACAATGAGCAGTTCTTC.

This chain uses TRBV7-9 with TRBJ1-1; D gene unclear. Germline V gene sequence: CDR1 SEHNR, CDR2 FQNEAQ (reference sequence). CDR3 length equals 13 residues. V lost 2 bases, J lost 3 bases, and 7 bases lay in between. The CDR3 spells CASSLFGDTEAFF. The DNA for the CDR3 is TGTGCCAGCAGCTTATTTGGGGACACTGAAGCTTTCTTT.

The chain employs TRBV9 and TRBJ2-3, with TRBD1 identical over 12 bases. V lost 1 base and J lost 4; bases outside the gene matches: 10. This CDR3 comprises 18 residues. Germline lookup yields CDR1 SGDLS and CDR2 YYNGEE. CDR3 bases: TGTGCCAGCAGCGTACAGCTGGGGACAGGGGGCGTCGCAGATACGCAGTATTTT. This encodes CASSVQLGTGGVADTQYF.

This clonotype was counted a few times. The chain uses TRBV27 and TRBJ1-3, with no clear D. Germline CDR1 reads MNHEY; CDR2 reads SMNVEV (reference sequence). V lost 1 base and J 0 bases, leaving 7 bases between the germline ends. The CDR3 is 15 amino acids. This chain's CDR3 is CASSLFAASGNTIYF. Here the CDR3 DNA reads TGTGCCAGCAGTTTATTTGCAGCCTCTGGAAACACCATATATTTT.

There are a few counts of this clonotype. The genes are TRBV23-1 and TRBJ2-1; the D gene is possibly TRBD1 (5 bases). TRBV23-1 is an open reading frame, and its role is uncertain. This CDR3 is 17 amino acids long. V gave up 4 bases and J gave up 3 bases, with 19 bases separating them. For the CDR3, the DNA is TGCGCCAGCAGTCTCTTCTTTCAGGGAATGTACTACAATGAGCAGTTCTTC. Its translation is CASSLFFQGMYYNEQFF.

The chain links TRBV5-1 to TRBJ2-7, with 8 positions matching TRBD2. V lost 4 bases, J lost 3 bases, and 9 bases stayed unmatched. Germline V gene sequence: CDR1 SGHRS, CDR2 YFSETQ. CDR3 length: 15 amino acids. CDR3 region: CASSQALRGVYEQYF. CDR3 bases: TGCGCCAGCAGCCAGGCGCTGCGGGGGGTCTACGAGCAGTACTTC.

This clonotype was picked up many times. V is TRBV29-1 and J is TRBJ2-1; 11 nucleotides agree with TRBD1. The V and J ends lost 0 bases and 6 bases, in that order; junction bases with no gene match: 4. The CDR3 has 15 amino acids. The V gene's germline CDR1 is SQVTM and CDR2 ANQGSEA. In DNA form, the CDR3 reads TGCAGCGTTGAAGATGTGGGGACAGGGGGCAATGAGCAGTTCTTC. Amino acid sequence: CSVEDVGTGGNEQFF.